The 22 T cell receptor beta chains below all came from one sample that was sequenced in a study of T cells of healthy individuals. TCRdb processed the 5' RACE reads anew with MiXCR; each CDR3 protein has one entry. The data show tens of thousands of distinct CDR3 sequences, around 15% seen once. Receptor source: a human donor in good health.

There are many counts of this clonotype. The V call is TRBV2, the J call TRBJ2-7, with TRBD2 matching over 9 bases. Germline V gives CDR1 SNHLY, CDR2 FYNNEI. This CDR3 region has 12 residues. J gave up 5 bases and V 7 bases, and 3 bases lay outside the gene matches. Written as DNA, the CDR3 is TGTGCCAGCAATGCGGGAGGGGACGAGCAGTACTTC. Amino acids: CASNAGGDEQYF.

In this sample, this clonotype turned up a few times. The chain couples TRBV21-1 to TRBJ2-5; the DNA was not used to check the table's D call, TRBD1. TRBV21-1 is noted as a pseudogene. The CDR3 length is 13 residues. Here the CDR3 reads CASSPTGTETQYF. In DNA form, the CDR3 reads TGTGCCAGCAGCCCCACAGGGACTGAGACCCAGTACTTC.

Ten or more counts support this clonotype. V is TRBV28 and J is TRBJ1-4; 9 nucleotides align to TRBD1. The ends lost 3 bases at V and 14 bases at J; junction bases unmatched: 10. Germline CDR1 MDHEN, CDR2 SYDVKM. The CDR3 spans 14 residues. The CDR3 is CASSLRDRVAALFF. The CDR3 DNA follows: TGTGCCAGCAGTTTGCGGGACAGGGTTGCGGCGCTGTTTTTT.

The genes are TRBV3-2 and TRBJ1-5; TRBD1 was called by the table and not checked on the DNA. TRBV3-2 is designated a pseudogene. The CDR3 is made up of 20 amino acids. CDR3 in amino acids: CASIPTGARSGEYSNQPQHF. The CDR3 DNA follows: TGTGCCAGCATTCCGACAGGCGCCCGCTCGGGGGAATATAGCAATCAGCCCCAGCATTTT.

In this sample, this clonotype turned up a few times. V gene TRBV19 combines with J gene TRBJ1-1, with 7 bases that match TRBD1. This CDR3 region has 16 residues. Germline trimming cut 8 bases from V and 0 bases from J; bases unmatched to any gene: 12. The germline CDR1 and CDR2 sequences are LNHDA and SQIVND (reference sequence). DNA of the CDR3: TGTGCCAGTGGGCGACAGGGCGGGGGTATGAACACTGAAGCTTTCTTT. Residues: CASGRQGGGMNTEAFF. The full variable domain, with the rest looked up from reference TRBV19 and TRBJ1-1, is DGGITQSPKYLFRKEGQNVTLSCEQNLNHDAMYWYRQDPGQGLRLIYYSQIVNDFQKGDIAEGYSVSREKKESFPLTVTSAQKNPTAFYLCASGRQGGGMNTEAFFGQGTRLTVV.

This chain uses TRBV5-1 with TRBJ1-3; TRBD1 might be the D (5 bases). The CDR3 loop spans 15 amino acids. V was shortened by 0 bases and J by 3 bases, with 10 bases between the two germline ends. Looked up from germline, CDR1 is SGHRS and CDR2 is YFSETQ. The CDR3 reads CASSLALGLGNTIYF. CDR3 sequence (DNA): TGCGCCAGCAGCTTGGCGCTGGGACTTGGAAACACCATATATTTT.

This clonotype was recorded at least ten times. The V call is TRBV19, the J call TRBJ2-3; 8 bases agree with TRBD2. V was pared by 5 bases and J by 0 bases, with 4 bases of the junction left unmatched. CDR3 size: 15 residues. Germline CDR1 is LNHDA and CDR2 is SQIVND (reference sequence). The CDR3 nucleotides read TGTGCCAGTAGTTGGCGGGGGGCTAGCACAGATACGCAGTATTTT. Translating it yields CASSWRGASTDTQYF. The full variable domain, with the rest looked up from reference TRBV19 and TRBJ2-3, is DGGITQSPKYLFRKEGQNVTLSCEQNLNHDAMYWYRQDPGQGLRLIYYSQIVNDFQKGDIAEGYSVSREKKESFPLTVTSAQKNPTAFYLCASSWRGASTDTQYFGPGTRLTVL.

V gene TRBV4-2 combines with J gene TRBJ2-4; 8 bases align to TRBD2. Germline CDR1 and CDR2: LGHNA and YNFKEQ. This CDR3 has 17 residues. J gave up 2 bases and V 0 bases, and 6 bases lay outside the gene matches. The CDR3 DNA follows: TGTGCCAGCAGCCAAGATCCGGGGGGGCAAACCAAAAACATTCAGTACTTC. This codes for CASSQDPGGQTKNIQYF.

Written as DNA, the CDR3 is TGTGCCAGCAGTTTCGGGACAGGGGAAACCTACGAGCAGTACTTC. It is translated as CASSFGTGETYEQYF. This chain uses TRBV12-3 or TRBV12-4 with TRBJ2-7, with 10 positions matching TRBD1. The CDR3 is 15 residues long. V lost 3 bases and J lost 2; bases outside the gene matches: 4.

This clonotype appeared many times. This chain links TRBV9 with TRBJ2-7, with TRBD1 matching over 9 bases. Per the germline V gene, CDR1 is SGDLS and CDR2 is YYNGEE. CDR3 length: 15 residues. V was clipped by 4 bases and J by 5 bases; unmatched bases: 10. CDR3 region: CASSPLGQGVHEQYF. The DNA for the CDR3 is TGTGCCAGCAGCCCCCTGGGACAGGGAGTGCACGAGCAGTACTTC.

The chain has TRBV20-1 and TRBJ2-5, with 9 bases aligning to TRBD1. Trimming at V came to 6 bases and at J to 3 bases, leaving 5 bases not matched to a gene. This CDR3 has 13 amino acids. The germline V gene encodes CDR1 DFQATT and CDR2 SNEGSKA (reference sequence). DNA for the CDR3: TGCAGTGCCATAGGGACAGGGAAAGAGACCCAGTACTTC. This gives the protein CSAIGTGKETQYF.

Many counts were recorded for this clonotype. One end of the junction varies from germline; a read error may be responsible. The V gene is TRBV18, the J gene TRBJ2-7; D is unclear. There are 14 residues in the CDR3. Germline-derived CDR1 and CDR2 are KGHSH and LQKENI. The CDR3 region is CASSPLATLNEQYF. The CDR3 DNA is TGTGCCAGCTCCCCACTGGCCACATTAAACGAGCAGTACTTC.

The chain couples TRBV18 to TRBJ2-3; TRBD2 matches at 8 bases. The CDR3 loop spans 16 amino acids. Trimming at V came to 3 bases and at J to 2 bases, leaving 7 bases not matched to a gene. Germline assignment: CDR1 KGHSH and CDR2 LQKENI. Here the CDR3 reads CASSPIAGGVTDTQYF. The CDR3 DNA is TGTGCCAGCTCACCGATCGCGGGGGGCGTCACAGATACGCAGTATTTT.

In its sample, this clonotype was seen many times. The V gene is TRBV29-1, the J gene TRBJ2-1; possibly TRBD1 for D (5 bases). Germline assignment: CDR1 SQVTM and CDR2 ANQGSEA. V was pared by 8 bases and J by 6 bases, with 17 bases between. The CDR3 length is 13 residues. The CDR3 region has the DNA TGCAGCCCGAAACAGGTTTCCAGCAATGAGCAGTTCTTC. Amino acid sequence: CSPKQVSSNEQFF.

This clonotype has a count of ten or more. V is TRBV7-2 and J is TRBJ2-3, with a tentative D call TRBD2 (6 bases). Germline lookup yields CDR1 SGHTA and CDR2 FQGNSA. V lost 3 bases and J 0 bases, leaving 13 bases between the germline ends. The CDR3 spans 16 residues. CDR3: CASSFKGGPSTDTQYF. In DNA, the CDR3 is TGTGCCAGCAGCTTCAAGGGAGGACCTAGCACAGATACGCAGTATTTT.

This clonotype has a count of ten or more. The CDR3 DNA is TGTGCCAGCAGCCAAGCTGGATCGGGACTCCACTCCTACGAGCAGTACTTC. Amino acid sequence: CASSQAGSGLHSYEQYF. The chain couples TRBV3-1 to TRBJ2-7, with D perhaps TRBD2 (6 bases). Trimming cost V 1 base and J 0 bases, with 16 bases left between them. CDR3 length: 17 residues. In germline, CDR1 is LGHDT, CDR2 YNNKEL (reference sequence).

This chain joins TRBV7-9 and TRBJ1-4; D not resolved. Trimming removed 5 bases from V and 3 bases from J, with 13 bases in between. Germline CDR1 SEHNR, CDR2 FQNEAQ (reference sequence). The CDR3 loop spans 15 amino acids. CDR3 sequence reads: CASSLITGSNEKLFF. The DNA for the CDR3 is TGTGCCAGCAGCCTAATCACGGGGTCTAATGAAAAACTGTTTTTT.

This clonotype turned up a few times. V is TRBV6-2 or TRBV6-3 and J is TRBJ2-1; 8 nucleotides align to TRBD1. CDR1 MNHEY and CDR2 SVGEGT come from the germline V gene. The CDR3 is 12 amino acids. The ends lost 8 bases at V and 7 bases at J; junction bases unmatched: 4. Here the CDR3 reads CASGRQGNEQFF. CDR3 DNA: TGTGCCAGCGGACGACAGGGGAATGAGCAGTTCTTC.

This chain links TRBV11-2 with TRBJ1-3; D is perhaps TRBD1 (5 bases). The germline V and J ends were trimmed by 4 bases and 0 bases, with 13 bases remaining between them. Per germline, CDR1 SGHAT and CDR2 FQNNGV. The CDR3 totals 16 residues. CDR3 amino acids: CASSSSGRSSGNTIYF. The CDR3, as DNA: TGTGCCAGCAGCTCGTCGGGGCGGAGCTCTGGAAACACCATATATTTT. The whole variable domain, filled in from reference TRBV11-2 and TRBJ1-3, reads EAGVAQSPRYKIIEKRQSVAFWCNPISGHATLYWYQQILGQGPKLLIQFQNNGVVDDSQLPKDRFSAERLKGVDSTLKIQPAKLEDSAVYLCASSSSGRSSGNTIYFGEGSWLTVV.

The chain uses TRBV5-1 and TRBJ1-3; D ambiguous. CDR1 is SGHRS, CDR2 YFSETQ, per germline. There are 15 residues in the CDR3. With 4 bases removed from V and 0 bases from J, the gap between germline ends came to 11 bases. As DNA, the CDR3 is TGCGCCAGCAGCATGTACCCCAACTCTGGAAACACCATATATTTT. Its translation: CASSMYPNSGNTIYF.

J is TRBJ1-2 and V is TRBV19; D is unclear. Germline assignment: CDR1 LNHDA and CDR2 SQIVND (reference sequence). V shed 0 bases and J shed 4 bases, with 18 bases lying between them. This CDR3 comprises 17 residues. The CDR3 bases are TGTGCCAGTAGTATAGATTCTACCACACCTAGACTCTATGGCTACACCTTC. Protein product: CASSIDSTTPRLYGYTF.

This clonotype was picked up a small number of times. The J gene is TRBJ2-3, the V gene TRBV7-2, with D unclear. This CDR3 is 14 amino acids long. Germline assignment: CDR1 SGHTA and CDR2 FQGNSA. Trimming shortened V by 1 base and J by 0 bases, and 5 bases separated the two germline ends. Here the CDR3 DNA reads TGTGCCAGCAGCTTAGTCGGGAGCACAGATACGCAGTATTTT. Encoded protein: CASSLVGSTDTQYF.